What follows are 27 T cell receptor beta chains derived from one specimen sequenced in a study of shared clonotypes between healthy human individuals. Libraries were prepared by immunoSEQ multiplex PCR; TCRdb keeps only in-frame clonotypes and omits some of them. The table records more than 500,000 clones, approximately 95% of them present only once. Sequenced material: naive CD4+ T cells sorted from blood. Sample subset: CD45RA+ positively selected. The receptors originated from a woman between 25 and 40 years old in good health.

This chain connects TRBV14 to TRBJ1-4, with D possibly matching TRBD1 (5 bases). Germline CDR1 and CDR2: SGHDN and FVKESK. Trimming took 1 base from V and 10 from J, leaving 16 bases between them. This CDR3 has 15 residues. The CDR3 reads CASSQAGRAYGKLFF. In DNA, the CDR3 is TGTGCCAGCAGCCAAGCGGGCAGGGCGTATGGAAAACTGTTTTTT.

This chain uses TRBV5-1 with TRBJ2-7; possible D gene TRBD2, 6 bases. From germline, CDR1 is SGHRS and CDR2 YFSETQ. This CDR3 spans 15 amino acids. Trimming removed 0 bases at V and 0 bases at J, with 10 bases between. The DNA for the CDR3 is TGCGCCAGCAGCTTGGGCGGGACGCACTCCTACGAGCAGTACTTC. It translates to CASSLGGTHSYEQYF.

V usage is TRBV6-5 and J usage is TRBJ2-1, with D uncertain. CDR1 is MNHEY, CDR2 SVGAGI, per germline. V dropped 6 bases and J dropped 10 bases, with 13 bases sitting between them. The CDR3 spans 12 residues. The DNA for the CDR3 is TGTGCCAGCAGCCAAACCCATCGGGAGCAGTTCTTC. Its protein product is CASSQTHREQFF.

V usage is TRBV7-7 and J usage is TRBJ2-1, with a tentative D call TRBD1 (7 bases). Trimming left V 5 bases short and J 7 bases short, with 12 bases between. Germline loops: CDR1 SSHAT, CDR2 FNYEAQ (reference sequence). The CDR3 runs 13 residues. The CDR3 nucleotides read TGTGCCAGCAGCCGACAGGGAGGAAATGAGCAGTTCTTC. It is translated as CASSRQGGNEQFF.

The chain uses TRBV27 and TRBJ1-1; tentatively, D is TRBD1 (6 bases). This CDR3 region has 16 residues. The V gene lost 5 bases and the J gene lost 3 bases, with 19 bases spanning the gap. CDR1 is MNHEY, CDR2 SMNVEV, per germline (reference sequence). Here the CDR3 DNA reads TGTGCCAGCAGTCCGATCGGGGGCGGGTCGCACACTGAAGCTTTCTTT. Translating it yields CASSPIGGGSHTEAFF.

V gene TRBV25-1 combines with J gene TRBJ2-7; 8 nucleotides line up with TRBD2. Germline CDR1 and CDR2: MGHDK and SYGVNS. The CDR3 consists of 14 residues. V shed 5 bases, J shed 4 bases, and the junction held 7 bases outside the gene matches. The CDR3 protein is CASSQIAGRYEQYF. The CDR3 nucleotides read TGTGCCAGCAGTCAGATAGCGGGAAGATACGAGCAGTACTTC.

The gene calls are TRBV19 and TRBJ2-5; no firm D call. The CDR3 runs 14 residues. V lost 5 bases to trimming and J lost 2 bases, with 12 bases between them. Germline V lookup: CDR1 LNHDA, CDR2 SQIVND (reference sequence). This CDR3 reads CASSPETPQETQYF. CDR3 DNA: TGTGCCAGTAGTCCAGAGACTCCTCAAGAGACCCAGTACTTC.

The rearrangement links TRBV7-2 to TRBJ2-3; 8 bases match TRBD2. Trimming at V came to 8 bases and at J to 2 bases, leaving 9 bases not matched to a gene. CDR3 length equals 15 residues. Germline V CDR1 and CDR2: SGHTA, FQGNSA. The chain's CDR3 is CASVSGNLVTDTQYF. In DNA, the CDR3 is TGTGCCAGCGTTAGCGGGAACCTAGTCACAGATACGCAGTATTTT.

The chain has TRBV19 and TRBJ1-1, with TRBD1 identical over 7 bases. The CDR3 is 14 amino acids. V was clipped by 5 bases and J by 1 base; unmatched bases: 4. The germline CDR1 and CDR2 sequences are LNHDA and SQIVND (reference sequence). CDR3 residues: CASSPRTGNTEAFF. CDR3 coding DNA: TGTGCCAGTAGTCCACGGACAGGGAACACTGAAGCTTTCTTT.

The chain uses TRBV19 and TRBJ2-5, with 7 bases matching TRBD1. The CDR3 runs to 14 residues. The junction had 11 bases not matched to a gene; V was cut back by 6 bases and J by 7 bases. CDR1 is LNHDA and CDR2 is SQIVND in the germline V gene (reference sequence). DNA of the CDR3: TGTGCCAGTAGCCAAACAGGGGATTCGGGGACCCAGTACTTC. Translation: CASSQTGDSGTQYF.

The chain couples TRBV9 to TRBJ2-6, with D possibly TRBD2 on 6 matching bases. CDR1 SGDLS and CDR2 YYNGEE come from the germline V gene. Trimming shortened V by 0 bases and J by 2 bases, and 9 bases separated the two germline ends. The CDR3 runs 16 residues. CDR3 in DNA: TGTGCCAGCAGCGTAGGGTGGGAGGCTGGGGCCAACGTCCTGACTTTC. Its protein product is CASSVGWEAGANVLTF.

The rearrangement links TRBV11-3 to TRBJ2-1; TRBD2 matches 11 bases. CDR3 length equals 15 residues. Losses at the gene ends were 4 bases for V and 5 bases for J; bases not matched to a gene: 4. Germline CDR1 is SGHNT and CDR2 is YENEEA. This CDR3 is CASSSGTSGHNEQFF. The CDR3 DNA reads TGTGCCAGCAGCTCCGGGACTAGCGGACACAATGAGCAGTTCTTC.

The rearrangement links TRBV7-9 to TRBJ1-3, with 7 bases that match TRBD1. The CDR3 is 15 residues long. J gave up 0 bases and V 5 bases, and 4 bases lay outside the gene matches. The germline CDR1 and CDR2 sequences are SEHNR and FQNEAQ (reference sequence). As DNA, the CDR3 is TGTGCCAGCAGCAAACAGGGGCACTCTGGAAACACCATATATTTT. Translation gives CASSKQGHSGNTIYF.

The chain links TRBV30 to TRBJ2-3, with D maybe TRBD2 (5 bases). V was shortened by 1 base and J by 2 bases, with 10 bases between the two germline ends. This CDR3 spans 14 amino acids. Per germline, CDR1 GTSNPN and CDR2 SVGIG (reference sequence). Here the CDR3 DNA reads TGTGCCTGGAGTGACTCGGGATCCACAGATACGCAGTATTTT. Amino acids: CAWSDSGSTDTQYF.

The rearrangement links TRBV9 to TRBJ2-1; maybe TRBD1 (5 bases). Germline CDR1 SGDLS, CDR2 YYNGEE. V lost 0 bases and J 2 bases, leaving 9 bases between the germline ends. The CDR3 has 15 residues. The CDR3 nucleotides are TGTGCCAGCAGCGTAGAGGGGTACCCCTACAATGAGCAGTTCTTC. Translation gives CASSVEGYPYNEQFF.

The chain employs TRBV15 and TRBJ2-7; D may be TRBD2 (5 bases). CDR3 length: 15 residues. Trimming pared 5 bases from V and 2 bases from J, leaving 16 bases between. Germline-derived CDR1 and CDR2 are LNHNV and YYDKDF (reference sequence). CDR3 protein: CATSFARVRAYEQYF. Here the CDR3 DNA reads TGTGCCACCAGCTTCGCGCGGGTAAGGGCCTACGAGCAGTACTTC.

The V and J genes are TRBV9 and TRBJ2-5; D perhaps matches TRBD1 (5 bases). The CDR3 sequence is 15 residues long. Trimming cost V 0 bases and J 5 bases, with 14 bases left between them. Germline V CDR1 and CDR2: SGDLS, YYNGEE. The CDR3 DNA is TGTGCCAGCAGCGTAGCTCTGAACCAGGGTGAGACCCAGTACTTC. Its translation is CASSVALNQGETQYF.

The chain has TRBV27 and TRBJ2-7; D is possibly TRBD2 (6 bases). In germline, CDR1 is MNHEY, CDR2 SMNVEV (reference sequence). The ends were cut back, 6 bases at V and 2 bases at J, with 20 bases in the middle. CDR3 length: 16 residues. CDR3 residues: CASRTGVWRGTYEQYF. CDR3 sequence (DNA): TGTGCCAGCAGAACTGGGGTGTGGCGGGGCACCTACGAGCAGTACTTC.

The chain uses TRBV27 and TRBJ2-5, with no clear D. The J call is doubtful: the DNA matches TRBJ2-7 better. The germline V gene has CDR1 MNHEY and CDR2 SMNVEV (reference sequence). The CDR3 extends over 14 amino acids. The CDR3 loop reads CASSTLDRTYEQYF. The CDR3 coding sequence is TGTGCCAGCAGCACGCTAGACCGTACCTACGAGCAGTACTTC.

CDR3 loop: CASRRPGTGGEAFF. Here the CDR3 DNA reads TGTGCCAGTAGACGTCCCGGGACAGGGGGTGAAGCTTTCTTT. This chain links TRBV19 with TRBJ1-1; 11 nucleotides match TRBD1. The germline V gene has CDR1 LNHDA and CDR2 SQIVND (reference sequence). Unmatched junction bases numbered 7, after V lost 6 bases and J lost 7 bases. The CDR3 loop spans 14 amino acids.

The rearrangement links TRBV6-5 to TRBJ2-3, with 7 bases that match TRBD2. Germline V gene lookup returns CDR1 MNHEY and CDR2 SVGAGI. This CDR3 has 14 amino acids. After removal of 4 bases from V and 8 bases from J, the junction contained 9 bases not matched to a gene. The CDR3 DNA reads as TGTGCCAGCAGTTCCGGGACTAAGGCTCGTACGCAGTATTTT. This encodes CASSSGTKARTQYF.

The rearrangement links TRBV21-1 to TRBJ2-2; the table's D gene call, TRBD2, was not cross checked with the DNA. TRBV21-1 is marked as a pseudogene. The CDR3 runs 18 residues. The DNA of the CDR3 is TGTGCCAGCAGCAAAGAACGGACTAGCGGGAGGGCCCCCGGGGAGCTGTTTTTT. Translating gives CASSKERTSGRAPGELFF.

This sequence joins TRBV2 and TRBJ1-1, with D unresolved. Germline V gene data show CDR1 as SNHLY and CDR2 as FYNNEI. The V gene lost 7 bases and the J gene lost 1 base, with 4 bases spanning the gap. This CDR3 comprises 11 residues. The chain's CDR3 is CASTWNTEAFF. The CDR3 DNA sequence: TGTGCCAGCACTTGGAACACTGAAGCTTTCTTT.

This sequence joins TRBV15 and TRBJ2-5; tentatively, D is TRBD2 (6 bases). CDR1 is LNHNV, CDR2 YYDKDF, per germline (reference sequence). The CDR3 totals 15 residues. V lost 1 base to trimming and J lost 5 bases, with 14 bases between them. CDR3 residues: CATSRVTRALETQYF. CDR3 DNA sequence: TGTGCCACCAGCAGAGTGACTAGGGCGTTGGAGACCCAGTACTTC.

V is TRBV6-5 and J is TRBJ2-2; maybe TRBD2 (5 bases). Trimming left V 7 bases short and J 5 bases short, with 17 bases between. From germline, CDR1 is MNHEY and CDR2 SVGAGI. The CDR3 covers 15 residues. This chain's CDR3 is CASTSVGRWTGELFF. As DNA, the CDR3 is TGTGCCAGCACCTCTGTGGGGAGATGGACCGGGGAGCTGTTTTTT.

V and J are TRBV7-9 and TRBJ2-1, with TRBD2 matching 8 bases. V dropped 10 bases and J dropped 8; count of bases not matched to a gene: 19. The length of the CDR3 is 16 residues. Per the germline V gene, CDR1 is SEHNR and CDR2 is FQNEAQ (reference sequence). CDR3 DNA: TGTGCCATCCCCCGGCGGCGGGGGGATACATGGCATGAGCAGTTCTTC. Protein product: CAIPRRRGDTWHEQFF.

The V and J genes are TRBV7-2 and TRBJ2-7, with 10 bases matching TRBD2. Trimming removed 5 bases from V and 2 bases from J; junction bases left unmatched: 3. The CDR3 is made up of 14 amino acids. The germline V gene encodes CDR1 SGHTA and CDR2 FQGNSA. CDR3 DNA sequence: TGTGCCAGCAGCCTTCTAGCGGGAGCCTACGAGCAGTACTTC. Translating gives CASSLLAGAYEQYF.